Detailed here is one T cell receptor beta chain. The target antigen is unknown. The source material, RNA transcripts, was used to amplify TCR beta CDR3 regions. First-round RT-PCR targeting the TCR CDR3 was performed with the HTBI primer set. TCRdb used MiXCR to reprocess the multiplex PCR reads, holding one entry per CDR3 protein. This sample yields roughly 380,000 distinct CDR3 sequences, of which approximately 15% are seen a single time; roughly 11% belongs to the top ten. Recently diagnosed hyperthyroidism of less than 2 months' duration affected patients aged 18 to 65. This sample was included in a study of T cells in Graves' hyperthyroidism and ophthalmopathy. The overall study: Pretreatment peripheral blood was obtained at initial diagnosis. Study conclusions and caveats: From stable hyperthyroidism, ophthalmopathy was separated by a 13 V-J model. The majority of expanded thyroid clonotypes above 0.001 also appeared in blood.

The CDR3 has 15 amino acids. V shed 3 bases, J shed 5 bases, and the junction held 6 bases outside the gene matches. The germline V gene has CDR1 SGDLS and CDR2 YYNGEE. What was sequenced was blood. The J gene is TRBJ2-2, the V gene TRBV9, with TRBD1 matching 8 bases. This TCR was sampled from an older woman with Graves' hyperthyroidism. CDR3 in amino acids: CASSARTGRTGELFF. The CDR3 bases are TGTGCCAGCAGCGCACGGACAGGGCGGACCGGGGAGCTGTTTTTT.